Described below is a single TCR beta chain sequence and its context. These data are taken from a study of T cell repertoires in cytomegalovirus infection. MiXCR, run by TCRdb on the reads, gives a single entry per CDR3 protein. The sample yields 200,000 to 250,000 distinct CDR3 sequences, approximately 24% seen once. Germline CDR1 SGHNT, CDR2 YYREEE (reference sequence). The CDR3 consists of 13 residues. V gave up 0 bases and J gave up 8 bases, with 8 bases separating them. The receptor's source is a human donor in good health (CMV status not recorded). Some clones in this sample may be carry-over from other donors' samples. The chain couples TRBV5-4 to TRBJ2-2; TRBD1 is a possible D gene (5 bases). Sequenced material: CD8+ T cells from PBMCs. CDR3 protein: CASSLAGFGELFF. The CDR3 bases are TGTGCCAGCAGCTTGGCAGGGTTTGGGGAGCTGTTTTTT. Drawing the rest from reference TRBV5-4 and TRBJ2-2, the complete variable domain is ETGVTQSPTHLIKTRGQQVTLRCSSQSGHNTVSWYQQALGQGPQFIFQYYREEENGRGNFPPRFSGLQFPNYSSELNVNALELDDSALYLCASSLAGFGELFFGEGSRLTVL.